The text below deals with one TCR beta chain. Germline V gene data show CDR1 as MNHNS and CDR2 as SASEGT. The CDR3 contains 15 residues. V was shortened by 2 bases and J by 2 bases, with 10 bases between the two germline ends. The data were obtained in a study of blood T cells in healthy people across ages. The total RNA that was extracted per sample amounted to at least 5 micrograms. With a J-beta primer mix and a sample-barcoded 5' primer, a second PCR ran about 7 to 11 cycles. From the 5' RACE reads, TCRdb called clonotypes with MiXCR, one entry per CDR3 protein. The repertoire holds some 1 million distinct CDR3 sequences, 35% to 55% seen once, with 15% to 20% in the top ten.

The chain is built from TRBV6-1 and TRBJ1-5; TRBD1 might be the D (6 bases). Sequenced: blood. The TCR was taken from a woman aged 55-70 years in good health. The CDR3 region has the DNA TGTGCCAGCAGTGAATGGACAGTGGGCAATCAGCCCCAGCATTTT. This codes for CASSEWTVGNQPQHF.